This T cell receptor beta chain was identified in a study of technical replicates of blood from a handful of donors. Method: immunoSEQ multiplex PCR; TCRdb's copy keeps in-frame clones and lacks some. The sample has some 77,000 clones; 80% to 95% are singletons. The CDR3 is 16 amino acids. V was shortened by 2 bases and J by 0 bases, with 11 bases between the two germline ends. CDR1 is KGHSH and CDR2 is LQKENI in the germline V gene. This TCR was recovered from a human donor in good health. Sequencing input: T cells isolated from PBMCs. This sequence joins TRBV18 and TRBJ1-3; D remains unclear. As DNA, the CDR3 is TGTGCCAGCTCACCATCCGAGATCTACTCTGGAAACACCATATATTTT. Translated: CASSPSEIYSGNTIYF.